The source of this T cell receptor beta chain is a study of response to subunit inactivated influenza vaccine. V was clipped by 6 bases and J by 8 bases, with 13 bases between them. The CDR3 extends over 13 amino acids. The germline CDR1 and CDR2 sequences are SNHLY and FYNNEI. MiXCR, run by TCRdb on the RT-PCR reads, gives a single entry per CDR3 protein. The data hold about 620,000 distinct CDR3 sequences, with approximately 10% observed a single time. These records were also assigned to another study, of T cells expressing NK-cell markers. According to that study: Making the TCR beta cDNA relied on 5'RACE template switching with UMIs.

The chain links TRBV2 to TRBJ2-2; a possible D gene is TRBD2 (5 bases). The sequence was collected from a man in his fifties who received an inactivated influenza vaccine. Sequenced material: PBMCs from blood, taken on the day of vaccination. CDR3 protein: CASRGEGAGELFF. The CDR3 DNA is TGTGCCAGCAGGGGAGAAGGAGCTGGGGAGCTGTTTTTT.